The clone carrying this TCR beta chain was counted a few times. This entry comes from a study of early T cells in non-severe SARS-CoV-2 infection. In the study overall: Sequencing targeted bulk RNA from unsorted whole blood, leaving chains unpaired.

With 5 bases removed from V and 6 bases from J, the gap between germline ends came to 9 bases. In germline, CDR1 is MNHEY, CDR2 SVGEGT. The CDR3 covers 12 residues. Individual cDNA molecules carried attached unique molecular identifiers. MiXCR, run by TCRdb on the 5' RACE reads, gives a single entry per CDR3 protein. The table has about 32,000 distinct CDR3 sequences, about 5% seen once; the top ten hold 3.5%. Input material: whole blood. V and J are TRBV6-2 or TRBV6-3 and TRBJ2-3; D remains ambiguous. This receptor was identified in an adult who was a healthcare worker with PCR-confirmed SARS-CoV-2 infection or an uninfected control (not recorded which). CDR3 in amino acids: CASSTNTDTQYF. CDR3 bases: TGTGCCAGCAGTACAAATACTGATACGCAGTATTTT.